These T cell receptor beta chains were read from a single sample in a study of blood T cells in healthy people across ages. TCRdb re-analysed the 5' RACE reads in MiXCR, keeping a single row per CDR3 protein. Here the sample spans about 830,000 distinct CDR3 sequences, approximately 65% being singletons. Source material: blood. These receptors came from a man aged 25-45 years in good health. Both conserved end residues are part of each CDR3. D genes are given only for firm matches. The size field is filled for only some rows; it gives once, few, many or a size class.

>TRBD1|TRBJ1-2|TRBV27|.
CASATGGDGYTF
TGTGCCAGCGCGACAGGGGGCGATGGCTACACCTTC
>TRBD1|TRBJ1-2|TRBV4-2|.
CASSQAGDRVNGYTF
TGTGCCAGCAGCCAAGCAGGGGACAGGGTCAATGGCTACACCTTC
>.|TRBJ2-3|TRBV7-3|.
CASSPGNQPSTDTQYF
TGTGCCAGCAGCCCAGGGAACCAACCGAGCACAGATACGCAGTATTTT
>.|TRBJ2-7|TRBV12-3/TRBV12-4|once
CASSLYGHKAYEQYF
TGTGCCAGCAGTTTATACGGGCATAAAGCCTACGAGCAGTACTTC
>.|TRBJ2-4|TRBV20-1|.
CSARDSTPGELEEQYF
TGCAGTGCTAGAGATTCAACACCAGGGGAACTAGAGGAGCAGTACTTC
>.|TRBJ2-3|TRBV27|.
CASSFKGLPLRIRDTQYF
TGTGCCAGCAGTTTCAAGGGGCTTCCCTTGCGGATCAGAGATACGCAGTATTTT
>.|TRBJ1-2|TRBV27|.
CASSTIQRVGDGYTF
TGTGCCAGCAGCACAATACAGAGGGTCGGGGATGGCTACACCTTC
>TRBD1|TRBJ2-7|TRBV28|.
CASSTSGTGDLEQYF
TGTGCCAGCAGTACCTCCGGGACAGGGGACCTCGAGCAGTACTTC
>TRBD1|TRBJ2-5|TRBV6-2/TRBV6-3|.
CASSSRDSLGQETQYF
TGTGCCAGCAGTTCACGGGACAGCCTAGGTCAAGAGACCCAGTACTTC
>.|TRBJ2-5|TRBV6-5|.
CASSWGGETQYF
TGTGCCAGCAGTTGGGGCGGAGAGACCCAGTACTTC
>TRBD1|TRBJ1-1|TRBV4-2|.
CASSQGQGSILNTEAFF
TGTGCCAGCAGCCAAGGACAGGGAAGTATTCTGAACACTGAAGCTTTCTTT
>.|TRBJ1-1|TRBV20-1|.
CSAGTGQLNTEAFF
TGCAGTGCTGGAACCGGACAGCTAAACACTGAAGCTTTCTTT
>.|TRBJ1-1|TRBV10-3|.
CAISGTRGSEAFF
TGTGCCATCAGTGGGACCAGGGGTTCAGAAGCTTTCTTT
>TRBD1|TRBJ2-1|TRBV10-3|.
CAISERDRKTRTQFF
TGTGCCATCAGTGAACGGGACAGAAAAACAAGGACGCAGTTCTTC
>TRBD1|TRBJ1-2|TRBV5-1|.
CASSLAPDRGGYGYTF
TGCGCCAGCAGCTTGGCCCCGGACAGGGGAGGGTATGGCTACACCTTC
>TRBD1|TRBJ2-5|TRBV7-2|.
CASSLAHDRDQYF
TGTGCCAGCAGCTTAGCCCACGACAGGGACCAGTACTTC
>.|TRBJ2-5|TRBV10-3|few
CAIGGGQGLQETQYF
TGTGCCATCGGAGGTGGACAGGGACTACAAGAGACCCAGTACTTC
>.|TRBJ2-4|TRBV4-3|few
CASSQTDLLRAQYF
TGCGCCAGCAGCCAGACGGATCTCCTCCGCGCTCAGTACTTC
>TRBD2|TRBJ2-1|TRBV29-1|few
CSVEDPGTTRYNEQFF
TGCAGCGTTGAAGACCCCGGGACTACCCGCTACAATGAGCAGTTCTTC
>.|TRBJ2-4|TRBV21-1|.
CANQGSDKNIQYF
TGTGCCAATCAGGGGTCGGACAAAAACATTCAGTACTTC
>.|TRBJ2-3|TRBV28|.
CASTHRGLKRGTDTQYF
TGTGCCAGCACCCACCGGGGCCTTAAAAGAGGCACAGATACGCAGTATTTT
>.|TRBJ2-6|TRBV6-2/TRBV6-3|.
CASSAHVGGTGANVLTF
TGTGCCAGCAGCGCTCACGTAGGGGGGACTGGGGCCAACGTCCTGACTTTC
>.|TRBJ1-5|TRBV12-3/TRBV12-4|.
CASSLGALGSNQPQHF
TGTGCCAGCAGTTTGGGGGCCCTAGGTAGCAATCAGCCCCAGCATTTT
>.|TRBJ2-3|TRBV5-1|few
CASSLSGYSKDTQYF
TGCGCCAGCAGCTTGTCTGGCTATAGTAAGGATACGCAGTATTTT
>TRBD1|TRBJ2-3|TRBV5-1|.
CASNFGQGADTQYF
TGCGCCAGCAACTTTGGGCAGGGGGCAGATACGCAGTATTTT
>.|TRBJ2-7|TRBV6-5|.
CASSYHRGYEQYF
TGTGCCAGCAGTTACCATCGGGGCTACGAGCAGTACTTC
>.|TRBJ2-5|TRBV3-1|once
CASRISREGETQYF
TGTGCCAGCAGGATAAGCAGAGAGGGGGAGACCCAGTACTTC
>.|TRBJ2-5|TRBV20-1|.
CSARQTSPSLETQYF
TGCAGTGCTAGACAGACTAGTCCAAGTTTAGAGACCCAGTACTTC
>.|TRBJ2-7|TRBV18|.
CASSTSGSYEQYF
TGTGCCAGCTCAACCAGCGGCAGCTACGAGCAGTACTTC
>TRBD1|TRBJ2-7|TRBV7-2|.
CASSLLGQGINEQYF
TGTGCCAGCAGCCTTCTCGGACAGGGGATCAATGAGCAGTACTTC
>TRBD2|TRBJ2-5|TRBV27|.
CASSFLAGGLGETQYF
TGTGCCAGCAGTTTCCTAGCGGGGGGGCTTGGTGAGACCCAGTACTTC
>TRBD1|TRBJ2-5|TRBV12-3/TRBV12-4|.
CASSPWDSGFETQYF
TGTGCCAGCAGCCCATGGGACAGTGGGTTTGAGACCCAGTACTTC
>.|TRBJ2-3|TRBV4-3|.
CASSQDLGGTAYTQYF
TGCGCCAGCAGCCAAGATTTGGGAGGGACAGCTTATACGCAGTATTTT
>.|TRBJ2-7|TRBV12-3/TRBV12-4|.
CASSGGFYEQYF
TGTGCCAGCAGTGGGGGATTCTACGAGCAGTACTTC
>.|TRBJ2-1|TRBV5-8|once
CASSIATGANNEQFF
TGTGCCAGCAGCATAGCCACGGGGGCTAATAATGAGCAGTTCTTC
>.|TRBJ2-4|TRBV9|.
CASRVGHGQAGRNIQYF
TGTGCCAGCCGCGTAGGTCACGGGCAGGCAGGAAGAAACATTCAGTACTTC
>.|TRBJ2-7|TRBV6-5|.
CASSGRTVSYEQYF
TGTGCCAGCAGTGGAAGGACAGTCTCCTACGAGCAGTACTTC
>.|TRBJ2-7|TRBV3-1|.
CASSQDLNSYEQYF
TGTGCCAGCAGCCAAGACTTGAACTCCTACGAGCAGTACTTC
>.|TRBJ1-2|TRBV10-3|few
CAISANRDTNYGYTF
TGTGCCATCAGTGCTAACAGGGATACTAACTATGGCTACACCTTC
>.|TRBJ2-5|TRBV20-1|.
CSARDITVQETQYF
TGCAGTGCTAGAGATATAACAGTTCAAGAGACCCAGTACTTC
>TRBD1|TRBJ1-2|TRBV20-1|.
CGARERQGVSYGYTF
TGCGGTGCTAGAGAGCGACAGGGCGTATCCTATGGCTACACCTTC
>TRBD2|TRBJ2-1|TRBV29-1|.
CSVEDPRFAGGLSYNEQFF
TGTAGCGTTGAAGACCCGCGGTTCGCGGGGGGGCTCTCCTACAATGAGCAGTTCTTC